The 30 T cell receptor beta chains in this list originate from one sample, sequenced in a study of PD-1 blockade in mismatch repair-deficient tumors. Repertoires were generated with immunoSEQ multiplex PCR, while TCRdb's copy carries only in-frame clones and drops some. The data show about 120,000 clones, 88% seen once. The sequenced sample was peripheral blood, obtained almost 74 weeks after starting pembrolizumab. Receptors originate from an adult with mismatch repair-deficient cancer.

The table lists this clone with a count of one. The V and J genes are TRBV29-1 and TRBJ1-2; 9 nucleotides agree with TRBD1. Unmatched junction bases numbered 2, after V lost 6 bases and J lost 0 bases. Germline V gene data show CDR1 as SQVTM and CDR2 as ANQGSEA. CDR3 length: 13 residues. CDR3 region: CSVTGGSNYGYTF. The CDR3, as DNA: TGCAGCGTGACAGGGGGATCTAACTATGGCTACACCTTC.

This clone was detected once. The chain is built from TRBV28 and TRBJ2-1; no firm D call. This CDR3 spans 15 amino acids. CDR1 MDHEN and CDR2 SYDVKM come from the germline V gene. Trimming removed 2 bases from V and 0 bases from J, with 8 bases in between. The CDR3 nucleotides read TGTGCCAGCAGTTTAGCCGTCGGCTCCTACAATGAGCAGTTCTTC. It translates to CASSLAVGSYNEQFF.

This rearrangement joins TRBV28 to TRBJ2-1; 7 positions agree with TRBD1. The germline V gene encodes CDR1 MDHEN and CDR2 SYDVKM. The V segment lost 2 bases and the J segment 2 bases; nucleotides outside the gene matches: 3. The CDR3 covers 15 residues. This CDR3 reads CASSLNRGTYNEQFF. In DNA form, the CDR3 reads TGTGCCAGCAGTTTAAACAGGGGAACCTACAATGAGCAGTTCTTC.

The rearrangement links TRBV4-2 to TRBJ2-7, with 7 bases matching TRBD2. CDR1 and CDR2 from the germline V gene are LGHNA and YNFKEQ. Trimming removed 0 bases from V and 3 bases from J; junction bases left unmatched: 2. The CDR3 totals 14 residues. CDR3 sequence reads: CASSQDRTSYEQYF. Written as DNA, the CDR3 is TGTGCCAGCAGCCAAGATAGGACTAGCTACGAGCAGTACTTC.

The gene calls are TRBV14 and TRBJ2-3; D may be TRBD2 (5 bases). The length of the CDR3 is 15 residues. Trimming cost V 2 bases and J 0 bases, with 9 bases left between them. Germline V gene lookup returns CDR1 SGHDN and CDR2 FVKESK. CDR3 region: CASSQSRASTDTQYF. DNA of the CDR3: TGTGCCAGCAGCCAATCGAGGGCTAGCACAGATACGCAGTATTTT.

The V and J genes are TRBV5-4 and TRBJ2-3; 8 bases match TRBD2. The CDR3 is made up of 14 amino acids. Germline loops: CDR1 SGHNT, CDR2 YYREEE (reference sequence). With 6 bases clipped from V and 2 bases from J, the junction kept 5 bases outside the gene matches. The CDR3 nucleotides are TGTGCCAGCACCCCGGGACTAGACACAGATACGCAGTATTTT. The encoded protein is CASTPGLDTDTQYF.

The rearrangement joins TRBV7-6 to TRBJ2-7, with 8 bases identical to TRBD2. This CDR3 comprises 13 residues. V dropped 4 bases and J dropped 6; count of bases not matched to a gene: 5. Looked up from germline, CDR1 is SGHVS and CDR2 is FNYEAQ. The CDR3, as DNA: TGTGCCAGCAGCTCCTCGGGGGGGGGCGAGCAGTACTTC. The encoded protein is CASSSSGGGEQYF.

This clone was counted a few times. The chain combines TRBV19 with TRBJ2-7; no definite D call. The CDR3 contains 13 residues. The germline V gene has CDR1 LNHDA and CDR2 SQIVND (reference sequence). V gave up 4 bases and J gave up 0 bases, with 7 bases separating them. The CDR3 DNA reads TGTGCCAGTAGTAGCGGTCTCTCCTACGAGCAGTACTTC. Residues: CASSSGLSYEQYF.

The rearrangement links TRBV5-1 to TRBJ2-7, with 9 positions matching TRBD1. CDR1 and CDR2 (germline): SGHRS, YFSETQ. The CDR3 totals 15 residues. J lost 1 base, V lost 2 bases, and 4 bases had no gene match. CDR3 region: CASSFGDRGSYEQYF. As DNA, the CDR3 is TGCGCCAGCAGCTTTGGAGACAGGGGGTCCTACGAGCAGTACTTC.

J is TRBJ2-7 and V is TRBV29-1, with 7 bases lining up with TRBD1. With 5 bases clipped from V and 3 bases from J, the junction kept 4 bases outside the gene matches. The CDR3 is made up of 12 amino acids. Germline assignment: CDR1 SQVTM and CDR2 ANQGSEA. Here the CDR3 DNA reads TGCAGCGTTAACAGGGGAAGCTACGAGCAGTACTTC. It encodes CSVNRGSYEQYF.

V gene TRBV11-2 combines with J gene TRBJ2-1, with D perhaps TRBD2 (6 bases). The CDR3 sequence is 13 residues long. Germline V gene lookup returns CDR1 SGHAT and CDR2 FQNNGV. The V and J ends lost 3 bases and 3 bases respectively, with 6 bases between them. CDR3 sequence: CASSFSGYNEQFF. CDR3 nucleotide sequence: TGTGCCAGCAGCTTTAGCGGCTACAATGAGCAGTTCTTC.

This clone was observed a handful of times. DNA of the CDR3: TGCGCCAGCAGCCCAACCCCGAACCCCAGCGGGGGCACAGATACGCAGTATTTT. Protein: CASSPTPNPSGGTDTQYF. This chain connects TRBV4-1 to TRBJ2-3, with 7 bases matching TRBD2. The junction had 14 bases not matched to a gene; V was cut back by 4 bases and J by 1 base. This CDR3 has 18 amino acids. CDR1 is MGHRA and CDR2 is YSYEKL in the germline V gene.

The chain employs TRBV5-8 and TRBJ2-1; tentatively, D is TRBD1 (6 bases). Germline V gene lookup returns CDR1 SGHTS and CDR2 YDEGEE. The length of the CDR3 is 15 residues. V was trimmed by 0 bases and J by 4 bases, leaving 11 bases between them. CDR3 bases: TGTGCCAGCAGCTTGGTTGGGGGCTTGTACAATGAGCAGTTCTTC. Translation: CASSLVGGLYNEQFF. The entire variable domain, with the rest obtained from reference TRBV5-8 and TRBJ2-1, is as follows: EAGVTQSPTHLIKTRGQQATLRCSPISGHTSVYWYQQALGLGLQFLLWYDEGEERNRGNFPPRFSGRQFPNYSSELNVNALELEDSALYLCASSLVGGLYNEQFFGPGTRLTVL.

The rearrangement links TRBV10-3 to TRBJ1-3; D gene unclear. Per the germline V gene, CDR1 is ENHRY and CDR2 is SYGVKD. The CDR3 is made up of 12 amino acids. The V and J ends lost 3 bases and 0 bases respectively, with 0 bases between them. CDR3 region: CAISDSGNTIYF. The CDR3, as DNA: TGTGCCATCAGTGACTCTGGAAACACCATATATTTT.

The chain is built from TRBV2 and TRBJ2-5; the D is unclear. Trimming cost V 6 bases and J 5 bases, with 16 bases left between them. Per the germline V gene, CDR1 is SNHLY and CDR2 is FYNNEI. The CDR3 is 14 amino acids. The CDR3: CASRASVITETQYF. CDR3 DNA: TGTGCCAGCAGGGCAAGCGTCATCACGGAGACCCAGTACTTC.

This chain links TRBV6-5 with TRBJ2-7; the D is unclear. Germline values: CDR1 MNHEY, CDR2 SVGAGI. V gave up 6 bases and J gave up 0 bases, with 15 bases separating them. This CDR3 contains 15 residues. The CDR3 sequence is CASSQDLVGSYEQYF. The CDR3, as DNA: TGTGCCAGCAGCCAAGACTTAGTGGGCTCCTACGAGCAGTACTTC.

The gene calls are TRBV19 and TRBJ2-2, with 10 positions matching TRBD1. Trimming took 7 bases from V and 7 from J; bases not matched to a gene: 15. This CDR3 has 17 amino acids. The germline CDR1 and CDR2 sequences are LNHDA and SQIVND (reference sequence). The chain's CDR3 is CASTPGVRDRGNGELFF. For the CDR3, the DNA is TGTGCCAGTACCCCGGGTGTTAGGGACAGGGGTAACGGGGAGCTGTTTTTT.

The gene calls are TRBV15 and TRBJ2-1, with D unresolved. The CDR3 is 13 amino acids. V was shortened by 0 bases and J by 10 bases, with 10 bases between the two germline ends. Germline CDR1 LNHNV, CDR2 YYDKDF (reference sequence). CDR3 region: CATSRDRRSEQFF. CDR3 sequence (DNA): TGTGCCACCAGCAGAGATAGGAGATCGGAGCAGTTCTTC.

V usage is TRBV11-2 and J usage is TRBJ2-7; D unclear. CDR3 size: 13 residues. Germline lookup yields CDR1 SGHAT and CDR2 FQNNGV. The V gene lost 1 base and the J gene lost 3 bases, with 7 bases spanning the gap. The CDR3 DNA sequence: TGTGCCAGCAGCTTAGGACACCACTACGAGCAGTACTTC. It encodes CASSLGHHYEQYF.

Only a few counts were recorded for this clone. This rearrangement joins TRBV6-5 to TRBJ2-7; no clear D. CDR3 length: 14 amino acids. The germline V gene encodes CDR1 MNHEY and CDR2 SVGAGI. With 3 bases removed from V and 5 bases from J, the gap between germline ends came to 14 bases. The CDR3 nucleotides are TGTGCCAGCAGTTATCGGGCGTTTATGGACGAGCAGTACTTC. It yields the protein CASSYRAFMDEQYF.

V and J are TRBV6-6 and TRBJ1-2; 11 positions agree with TRBD1. Germline assignment: CDR1 MNHNY and CDR2 SVGAGI (reference sequence). CDR3 length: 15 amino acids. V lost 2 bases, J lost 6 bases, and 5 bases stayed unmatched. CDR3 nucleotides: TGTGCCAGCAGTTACCCTCGGACAGGGGGCGATGGCTACACCTTC. This encodes CASSYPRTGGDGYTF.

The chain employs TRBV15 and TRBJ2-7; 12 bases agree with TRBD1. Germline V gene lookup returns CDR1 LNHNV and CDR2 YYDKDF (reference sequence). V dropped 1 base and J dropped 4; count of bases not matched to a gene: 8. The CDR3 is 17 residues long. The CDR3 bases are TGTGCCACCAGCAGAGTATATCCGGGACAGGGGGCTTACGAGCAGTACTTC. Protein product: CATSRVYPGQGAYEQYF.

The chain links TRBV13 to TRBJ2-1, with TRBD2 matching over 10 bases. Germline V gene sequence: CDR1 PRHDT, CDR2 FYEKMQ (reference sequence). V was clipped by 1 base and J by 4 bases; unmatched bases: 1. The CDR3 spans 15 residues. In DNA, the CDR3 is TGTGCCAGCAGCTTAGAGACTAGCGGGTACAATGAGCAGTTCTTC. Its protein is CASSLETSGYNEQFF. Using reference TRBV13 and TRBJ2-1 for the parts outside the CDR3, the full variable domain is AAGVIQSPRHLIKEKRETATLKCYPIPRHDTVYWYQQGPGQDPQFLISFYEKMQSDKGSIPDRFSAQQFSDYHSELNMSSLELGDSALYFCASSLETSGYNEQFFGPGTRLTVL.

The genes are TRBV4-2 and TRBJ2-7, with D hard to call. V was clipped by 0 bases and J by 5 bases, with 8 bases between them. The length of the CDR3 is 13 residues. Germline V lookup: CDR1 LGHNA, CDR2 YNFKEQ. CDR3 nucleotide sequence: TGTGCCAGCAGCCAAGAAAGGGTCAACGAGCAGTACTTC. Translation: CASSQERVNEQYF.

The rearrangement links TRBV2 to TRBJ2-3, with 8 positions matching TRBD1. Germline V gene sequence: CDR1 SNHLY, CDR2 FYNNEI. The CDR3 extends over 14 amino acids. Trimming removed 5 bases from V and 4 bases from J; junction bases left unmatched: 5. The CDR3 nucleotides read TGTGCCAGCAGTCGACAGGGGCGGGCAGATACGCAGTATTTT. It translates to CASSRQGRADTQYF.

V usage is TRBV6-4 and J usage is TRBJ2-7; the D gene is possibly TRBD1 (7 bases). CDR3 length: 17 amino acids. Trimming removed 4 bases from V and 4 bases from J, with 23 bases in between. CDR1 is MRHNA, CDR2 SNTAGT, per germline. CDR3 nucleotides: TGTGCCAGCAGTGCGGTCAGGGGGAGGAATTTCGGGTACGAGCAGTACTTC. Protein sequence: CASSAVRGRNFGYEQYF.

This chain joins TRBV9 and TRBJ2-3; weak D call: TRBD2 (6 bases). The CDR3 is 16 residues long. Trimming shortened V by 0 bases and J by 3 bases, and 14 bases separated the two germline ends. Germline values: CDR1 SGDLS, CDR2 YYNGEE. The CDR3 spells CASSVAGLARTDTQYF. CDR3 DNA: TGTGCCAGCAGCGTAGCCGGCCTAGCGAGGACAGATACGCAGTATTTT.

V is TRBV5-1 and J is TRBJ2-5; 9 bases match TRBD1. CDR3 length equals 15 residues. CDR1 and CDR2 from the germline V gene are SGHRS and YFSETQ. The J segment lost 4 bases and the V segment lost 0 bases, leaving 4 bases of the junction unmatched. The CDR3 protein is CASSLAYRGRETQYF. The CDR3 DNA reads TGCGCCAGCAGCTTGGCCTACAGGGGGCGAGAGACCCAGTACTTC.

The rearrangement links TRBV5-5 to TRBJ2-2; no reliable D call. Germline assignment: CDR1 SGHKS and CDR2 YYEKEE (reference sequence). V was clipped by 0 bases and J by 7 bases, with 13 bases between them. CDR3 length: 15 amino acids. The CDR3 DNA is TGTGCCAGCAGCTTGGCTCTTCGTGAGATCGGGGAGCTGTTTTTT. It translates to CASSLALREIGELFF. The whole variable domain, remainder taken from reference TRBV5-5 and TRBJ2-2, is DAGVTQSPTHLIKTRGQQVTLRCSPISGHKSVSWYQQVLGQGPQFIFQYYEKEERGRGNFPDRFSARQFPNYSSELNVNALLLGDSALYLCASSLALREIGELFFGEGSRLTVL.

The chain couples TRBV7-9 to TRBJ1-4; D not certain. CDR1 SEHNR and CDR2 FQNEAQ come from the germline V gene (reference sequence). This CDR3 is built from 15 residues. Between the trimmed V and J ends, which lost 4 bases and 7 bases, there was a span of 16 bases. The CDR3 nucleotides are TGTGCCAGCAGCTCCATCCATGGGGATTGTGAAAAACTGTTTTTT. Its protein product is CASSSIHGDCEKLFF. Complete variable domain (other parts from reference TRBV7-9 and TRBJ1-4): DTGVSQNPRHKITKRGQNVTFRCDPISEHNRLYWYRQTLGQGPEFLTYFQNEAQLEKSRLLSDRFSAERPKGSFSTLEIQRTEQGDSAMYLCASSSIHGDCEKLFFGSGTQLSVL.